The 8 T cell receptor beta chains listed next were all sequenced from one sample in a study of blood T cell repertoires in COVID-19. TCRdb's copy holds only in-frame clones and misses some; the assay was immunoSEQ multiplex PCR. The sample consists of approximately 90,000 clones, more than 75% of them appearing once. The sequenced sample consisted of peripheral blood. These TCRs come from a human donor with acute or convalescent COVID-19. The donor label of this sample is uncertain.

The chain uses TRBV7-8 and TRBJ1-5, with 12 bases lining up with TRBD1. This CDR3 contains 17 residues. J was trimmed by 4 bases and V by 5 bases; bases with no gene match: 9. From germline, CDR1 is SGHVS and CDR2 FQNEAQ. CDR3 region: CASSEGTGGRKNQPQHF. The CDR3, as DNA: TGTGCCAGCAGCGAGGGGACAGGGGGCCGGAAAAATCAGCCCCAGCATTTT.

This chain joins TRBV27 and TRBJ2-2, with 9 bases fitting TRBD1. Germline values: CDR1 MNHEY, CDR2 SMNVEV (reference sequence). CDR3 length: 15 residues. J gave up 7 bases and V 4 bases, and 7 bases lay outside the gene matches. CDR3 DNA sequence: TGTGCCAGCAGTTCAAAGACAGGGGGGAGCGGGGAGCTGTTTTTT. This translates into CASSSKTGGSGELFF.

The CDR3 nucleotides read TGCGCCAGCAGTCAAGGCCCCCAGGGTTCCTACGAGCAGTACTTC. It translates to CASSQGPQGSYEQYF. The genes are TRBV23-1 and TRBJ2-7, with D possibly TRBD1 on 5 matching bases. TRBV23-1 is designated an ORF whose function remains uncertain. V was cut by 2 bases and J by 1 base, with 12 bases left in between. CDR3 length: 15 amino acids.

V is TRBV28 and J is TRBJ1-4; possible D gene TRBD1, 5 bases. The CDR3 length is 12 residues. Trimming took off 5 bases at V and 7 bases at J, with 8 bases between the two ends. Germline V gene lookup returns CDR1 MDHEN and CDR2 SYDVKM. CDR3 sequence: CASSKRGEKLFF. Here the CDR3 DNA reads TGTGCCAGCAGTAAAAGGGGTGAAAAACTGTTTTTT.

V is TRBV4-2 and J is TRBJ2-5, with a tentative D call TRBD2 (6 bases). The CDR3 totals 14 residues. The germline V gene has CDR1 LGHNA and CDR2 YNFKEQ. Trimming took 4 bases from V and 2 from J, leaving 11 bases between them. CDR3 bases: TGTGCCAGCAGCCGGGACTTACAACAAGAGACCCAGTACTTC. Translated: CASSRDLQQETQYF.

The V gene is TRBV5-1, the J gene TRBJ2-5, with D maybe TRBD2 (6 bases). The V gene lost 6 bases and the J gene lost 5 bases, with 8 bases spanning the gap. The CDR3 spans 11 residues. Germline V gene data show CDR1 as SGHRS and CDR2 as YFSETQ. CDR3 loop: CASIGGETQYF. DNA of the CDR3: TGCGCCAGCATTGGGGGGGAGACCCAGTACTTC.

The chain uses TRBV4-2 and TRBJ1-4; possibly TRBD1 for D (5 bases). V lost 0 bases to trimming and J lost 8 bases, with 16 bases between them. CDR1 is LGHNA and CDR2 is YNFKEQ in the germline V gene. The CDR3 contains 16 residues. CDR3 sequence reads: CASSQDGGGSGEKLFF. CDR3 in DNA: TGTGCCAGCAGCCAAGATGGTGGGGGGTCGGGGGAAAAACTGTTTTTT.

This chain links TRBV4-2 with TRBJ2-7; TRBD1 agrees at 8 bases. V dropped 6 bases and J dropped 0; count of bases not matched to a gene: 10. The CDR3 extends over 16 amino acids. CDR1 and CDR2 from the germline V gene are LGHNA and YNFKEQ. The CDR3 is CASRDQGASVSYEQYF. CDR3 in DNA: TGTGCCAGCAGGGACCAGGGGGCATCTGTCTCCTACGAGCAGTACTTC.